The 20 T cell receptor beta chains reported below all come from one sample, sequenced in a study of shared clonotypes between healthy human individuals. The assay was immunoSEQ multiplex PCR, and TCRdb's table has in-frame clones only and misses some. The sample holds some 2 million clones, roughly 95% seen once. CD8 cells classed as naive were CD45RO-negative and positively selected for CCR7, excluding terminally differentiated effector memory CD45RA+ cells. The sample taken for sequencing was naive CD8+ T cells sorted from blood. These receptors originate from a young man in good health.

This chain uses TRBV4-2 with TRBJ2-7; TRBD2 matches 13 bases. Germline CDR1 reads LGHNA; CDR2 reads YNFKEQ. V lost 0 bases, J lost 4 bases, and 9 bases stayed unmatched. The length of the CDR3 is 18 residues. The CDR3 nucleotides read TGTGCCAGCAGCCAAGATCGACTAGCGGGGGGCCTAATGTACGAGCAGTACTTC. It encodes CASSQDRLAGGLMYEQYF.

The chain joins TRBV2 to TRBJ1-5; 10 positions agree with TRBD1. Germline trimming cut 6 bases from V and 0 bases from J; bases unmatched to any gene: 11. This CDR3 comprises 18 residues. CDR1 is SNHLY and CDR2 is FYNNEI in the germline V gene. The CDR3 reads CASREPGQGPYSNQPQHF. The CDR3 coding sequence is TGTGCCAGCAGAGAACCGGGACAGGGGCCCTATAGCAATCAGCCCCAGCATTTT.

This chain links TRBV4-2 with TRBJ1-5; perhaps TRBD1 as D (5 bases). The germline gives CDR1 LGHNA, CDR2 YNFKEQ. V was clipped by 4 bases and J by 4 bases, with 17 bases between them. The CDR3 extends over 16 amino acids. CDR3 nucleotides: TGTGCCAGCAGCCTGGAGTATGGGGCTGGAAATCAGCCCCAGCATTTT. It translates to CASSLEYGAGNQPQHF.

Concerning this clone itself: Different DNA sequences within this sample yield the same CDR3. The chain links TRBV30 to TRBJ2-3; TRBD2 matches at 8 bases. CDR1 GTSNPN and CDR2 SVGIG come from the germline V gene (reference sequence). With V trimmed by 0 bases and J by 4 bases, 6 bases remained unmatched. The CDR3 extends over 15 amino acids. The CDR3 coding sequence is TGTGCCTGGAGTGTAGGGCCCGGGGGGGCAGATACGCAGTATTTT. Protein sequence: CAWSVGPGGADTQYF.

Regarding this clone: Sequence at one end of the junction differs from germline and may be a read error. The chain joins TRBV5-4 to TRBJ2-4; D perhaps matches TRBD2 (5 bases). Germline CDR1 reads SGHNT; CDR2 reads YYREEE (reference sequence). The CDR3 sequence is 15 residues long. This CDR3 is CAGSPGVLAKNIQYF. DNA of the CDR3: TGTGCCGGCAGCCCCGGGGTTTTGGCCAAAAACATTCAGTACTTC.

The chain employs TRBV6-1 and TRBJ2-7; possibly TRBD2 for D (5 bases). The CDR3 is 13 amino acids. V was clipped by 5 bases and J by 3 bases, with 11 bases between them. Germline assignment: CDR1 MNHNS and CDR2 SASEGT. CDR3 DNA: TGTGCCAGCAGTCCTTTAGCGATCTACGAGCAGTACTTC. This gives the protein CASSPLAIYEQYF.

V and J are TRBV11-2 and TRBJ2-7; 11 bases match TRBD2. The J segment lost 3 bases and the V segment lost 5 bases, leaving 6 bases of the junction unmatched. This CDR3 has 15 amino acids. The germline gives CDR1 SGHAT, CDR2 FQNNGV. The CDR3 nucleotides read TGTGCCAGCAGCCCTACTAGCGGGAGTGTCTACGAGCAGTACTTC. It codes for CASSPTSGSVYEQYF.

The chain joins TRBV4-3 to TRBJ1-2, with D uncertain. Deletions cut 5 bases from V and 5 bases from J, with 12 bases between. CDR3 length equals 13 residues. CDR1 and CDR2 (germline): LGHNA, YSLEER. CDR3 nucleotide sequence: TGCGCCAGCAGCGACTCCCCGGAGTATGGCTACACCTTC. Amino acid sequence: CASSDSPEYGYTF.

A word on this clone: The identical CDR3 is also encoded by other nucleotide sequences in the sample. The chain employs TRBV5-1 and TRBJ2-3; D uncertain. CDR3 length: 13 residues. The V gene lost 3 bases and the J gene lost 0 bases, with 5 bases spanning the gap. CDR1 is SGHRS, CDR2 YFSETQ, per germline. The CDR3 region is CASSSTSTDTQYF. CDR3 in DNA: TGCGCCAGCAGCTCCACTAGCACAGATACGCAGTATTTT.

The chain recombines TRBV15 with TRBJ2-7; 7 positions match TRBD1. V gave up 8 bases and J gave up 2 bases; unmatched junction bases: 15. The CDR3 extends over 16 amino acids. Germline V gene sequence: CDR1 LNHNV, CDR2 YYDKDF (reference sequence). The CDR3 DNA reads TGTGCCACCTCTCGAACTTCTGGGGACAGTACCTACGAGCAGTACTTC. This gives the protein CATSRTSGDSTYEQYF.

Regarding this clone: The sample has other DNA sequences that encode this CDR3 too. The chain joins TRBV6-5 to TRBJ2-3; TRBD2 matches at 7 bases. The germline V gene has CDR1 MNHEY and CDR2 SVGAGI. V was pared by 0 bases and J by 3 bases, with 3 bases of the junction left unmatched. The CDR3 covers 15 residues. CDR3: CASSYSGEGTDTQYF. As DNA, the CDR3 is TGTGCCAGCAGTTACTCGGGGGAGGGGACAGATACGCAGTATTTT.

V usage is TRBV4-1 and J usage is TRBJ1-1; possible D gene TRBD1, 6 bases. V lost 0 bases and J lost 0, with 11 bases in between. CDR1 is MGHRA and CDR2 is YSYEKL in the germline V gene. This CDR3 has 16 amino acids. The CDR3 sequence is CASSQDGGLMNTEAFF. Written as DNA, the CDR3 is TGCGCCAGCAGCCAAGATGGGGGGCTCATGAACACTGAAGCTTTCTTT.

This rearrangement joins TRBV27 to TRBJ2-7; maybe TRBD2 (6 bases). Germline assignment: CDR1 MNHEY and CDR2 SMNVEV (reference sequence). Trimming left V 5 bases short and J 0 bases short, with 20 bases between. The CDR3 runs to 17 residues. CDR3 nucleotide sequence: TGTGCCAGCAGTCCCCCGCGGGGCGGGCCGAGCTCCTACGAGCAGTACTTC. It codes for CASSPPRGGPSSYEQYF.

The genes are TRBV9 and TRBJ1-3; D is perhaps TRBD1 (5 bases). CDR3 size: 14 residues. The germline V gene has CDR1 SGDLS and CDR2 YYNGEE. V dropped 3 bases and J dropped 2 bases, with 9 bases sitting between them. The CDR3 here is CASSAGTAGNTIYF. CDR3 nucleotides: TGTGCCAGCAGCGCTGGGACTGCTGGAAACACCATATATTTT.

The rearrangement links TRBV30 to TRBJ1-2; 7 bases are shared with TRBD1. V lost 5 bases and J lost 2; bases outside the gene matches: 8. The CDR3 spans 14 residues. Germline V gives CDR1 GTSNPN, CDR2 SVGIG (reference sequence). The CDR3 bases are TGTGCCTGGGAAGGAGGGGGCATGAACTATGGCTACACCTTC. Amino acid sequence: CAWEGGGMNYGYTF.

This CDR3 reads CASSSVGYGYTF. DNA of the CDR3: TGTGCCAGCAGCTCCGTTGGGTATGGCTACACCTTC. This chain connects TRBV7-8 to TRBJ1-2; D remains ambiguous. This CDR3 is 12 amino acids long. CDR1 and CDR2 (germline): SGHVS, FQNEAQ. Trimming took off 4 bases at V and 5 bases at J, with 8 bases between the two ends.

The chain carries TRBV10-3 and TRBJ2-1; 8 bases map to TRBD1. Trimming at V came to 10 bases and at J to 7 bases, leaving 6 bases not matched to a gene. This CDR3 is built from 12 residues. Germline loops: CDR1 ENHRY, CDR2 SYGVKD. In DNA form, the CDR3 reads TGTGCCACAGGTACAGGGGGGAATGAGCAGTTCTTC. Its protein product is CATGTGGNEQFF.

This clone was recorded once. This rearrangement joins TRBV7-9 to TRBJ1-4; D is uncertain. Germline CDR1 is SEHNR and CDR2 is FQNEAQ (reference sequence). The CDR3 loop spans 17 amino acids. Trimming removed 4 bases from V and 8 bases from J, with 23 bases in between. The CDR3 DNA sequence: TGTGCCAGCAGCTCCGTAATTGCAGGTGTCGGTGAGGAAAAACTGTTTTTT. Translating gives CASSSVIAGVGEEKLFF.

The rearrangement links TRBV27 to TRBJ2-1, with 12 nucleotides matching TRBD2. The CDR3 is 14 amino acids. V shed 8 bases, J shed 14 bases, and the junction held 13 bases outside the gene matches. Germline lookup yields CDR1 MNHEY and CDR2 SMNVEV (reference sequence). The CDR3 DNA sequence: TGTGCCAGCGCCGGGCTAGCGGGGGGGCTTTTCGAGTTCTTC. As protein: CASAGLAGGLFEFF.

The gene calls are TRBV7-6 and TRBJ2-4; D ambiguous. V shed 4 bases and J shed 0 bases, with 10 bases lying between them. The CDR3 totals 15 residues. Germline V gene data show CDR1 as SGHVS and CDR2 as FNYEAQ. Written as DNA, the CDR3 is TGTGCCAGCAGCTCCAGCAAACTAGCCAAAAACATTCAGTACTTC. Protein sequence: CASSSSKLAKNIQYF.